What follows are 29 T cell receptor beta chains derived from one specimen sequenced in a study of control samples from healthy donors and cancer patients. TCRdb's copy holds only in-frame clones and misses some; the assay was immunoSEQ multiplex PCR. The sample records 95,000 to 100,000 clones, about 89% being singletons. The sequencing input was blood. The receptors were gathered from a man aged 30 to 45 in good health.

The V gene is TRBV5-1, the J gene TRBJ1-1; D gene unclear. CDR1 is SGHRS, CDR2 YFSETQ, per germline. V gave up 1 base and J gave up 3 bases, with 10 bases separating them. The CDR3 totals 14 residues. The CDR3 reads CASSLLAGYTEAFF. The CDR3 DNA reads TGCGCCAGCAGCTTGTTAGCTGGCTACACTGAAGCTTTCTTT.

The genes are TRBV14 and TRBJ1-2; D is unclear. The germline V gene encodes CDR1 SGHDN and CDR2 FVKESK. This CDR3 comprises 14 residues. V was trimmed by 4 bases and J by 5 bases, leaving 14 bases between them. CDR3 region: CASSPLGSRYGYTF. CDR3 coding DNA: TGTGCCAGCAGCCCCCTAGGGAGTAGGTATGGCTACACCTTC.

CDR3 sequence (DNA): TGTGCCAGTACCCCGCTTGGAGGTTCTCAGCCCCAGCATTTT. This translates into CASTPLGGSQPQHF. This chain joins TRBV19 and TRBJ1-5, with D hard to call. The CDR3 runs to 14 residues. V shed 7 bases and J shed 6 bases, with 16 bases lying between them. The germline CDR1 and CDR2 sequences are LNHDA and SQIVND (reference sequence).

V gene TRBV7-3 combines with J gene TRBJ1-6; D is ambiguous. The CDR3 totals 17 residues. Germline lookup yields CDR1 SGHTA and CDR2 FQGTGA. Trimming stripped 0 bases from V and 2 bases from J, with 11 bases between. The CDR3 spells CASSLTGRGTYNSPLHF. As DNA, the CDR3 is TGTGCCAGCAGCTTAACGGGGAGAGGGACCTATAATTCACCCCTCCACTTT.

The V call is TRBV29-1, the J call TRBJ1-1, with D unresolved. CDR1 and CDR2 from the germline V gene are SQVTM and ANQGSEA. This CDR3 contains 15 residues. Trimming took off 3 bases at V and 1 base at J, with 15 bases between the two ends. The CDR3 DNA is TGCAGCGTTGAGTATTGGCGGGAATCGAACACTGAAGCTTTCTTT. This codes for CSVEYWRESNTEAFF.

The chain employs TRBV6-5 and TRBJ2-7; possibly TRBD2 for D (5 bases). Germline values: CDR1 MNHEY, CDR2 SVGAGI. This CDR3 has 13 residues. Between the trimmed V and J ends, which lost 6 bases and 4 bases, there was a span of 13 bases. The CDR3: CASSGSPGYEQYV. CDR3 nucleotides: TGTGCCAGCAGCGGCTCCCCGGGGTACGAGCAGTACGTC.

J is TRBJ2-2 and V is TRBV28; 10 nucleotides agree with TRBD1. Germline loops: CDR1 MDHEN, CDR2 SYDVKM. V was pared by 6 bases and J by 1 base, with 5 bases of the junction left unmatched. The CDR3 is 16 amino acids. CDR3 in DNA: TGTGCCAGCAGATCCGACAGGGGGCAGAACACCGGGGAGCTGTTTTTT. It codes for CASRSDRGQNTGELFF. The entire variable domain, with the rest obtained from reference TRBV28 and TRBJ2-2, is as follows: DVKVTQSSRYLVKRTGEKVFLECVQDMDHENMFWYRQDPGLGLRLIYFSYDVKMKEKGDIPEGYSVSREKKERFSLILESASTNQTSMYLCASRSDRGQNTGELFFGEGSRLTVL.

V gene TRBV2 combines with J gene TRBJ1-2; D remains unclear. Between the trimmed V and J ends, which lost 6 bases and 1 base, there was a span of 12 bases. Germline CDR1 is SNHLY and CDR2 is FYNNEI. The CDR3 totals 14 residues. This CDR3 reads CASRPQKNNYGYTF. The CDR3 DNA reads TGTGCCAGCAGGCCACAGAAAAATAACTATGGCTACACCTTC. Full variable domain (rest looked up from reference TRBV2 and TRBJ1-2): EPEVTQTPSHQVTQMGQEVILRCVPISNHLYFYWYRQILGQKVEFLVSFYNNEISEKSEIFDDQFSVERPDGSNFTLKIRSTKLEDSAMYFCASRPQKNNYGYTFGSGTRLTVV.

The chain links TRBV2 to TRBJ2-1; TRBD2 is a possible D gene (6 bases). This CDR3 comprises 15 residues. V was pared by 7 bases and J by 2 bases, with 15 bases between. The V gene's germline CDR1 is SNHLY and CDR2 FYNNEI. CDR3 region: CASTEMGGPYNEQFF. The DNA for the CDR3 is TGTGCCAGCACTGAGATGGGAGGCCCCTACAATGAGCAGTTCTTC.

The chain couples TRBV7-2 to TRBJ1-6; 8 bases are a match to TRBD1. Germline lookup yields CDR1 SGHTA and CDR2 FQGNSA. The CDR3 is 16 residues long. The ends lost 3 bases at V and 8 bases at J; junction bases unmatched: 9. The CDR3 spells CASSFQGARFDSPLHF. The DNA of the CDR3 is TGTGCCAGCAGCTTTCAGGGGGCAAGGTTTGATTCACCCCTCCACTTT.

The chain carries TRBV19 and TRBJ2-5, with 10 bases aligning to TRBD2. CDR1 and CDR2 from the germline V gene are LNHDA and SQIVND (reference sequence). J gave up 2 bases and V 2 bases, and 5 bases lay outside the gene matches. The CDR3 length is 16 residues. CDR3 loop: CASSITAGGLQETQYF. For the CDR3, the DNA is TGTGCCAGTAGTATAACAGCGGGGGGGTTGCAAGAGACCCAGTACTTC.

The genes are TRBV14 and TRBJ2-1; D is perhaps TRBD1 or TRBD2 (5 bases each). V was pared by 0 bases and J by 9 bases, with 12 bases between. In germline, CDR1 is SGHDN, CDR2 FVKESK. The CDR3 contains 14 residues. The CDR3 DNA reads TGTGCCAGCAGCCAAGATCTCTCCGGGACTGAGCAGTTCTTC. It translates to CASSQDLSGTEQFF.

This chain uses TRBV6-6 with TRBJ2-1; D call uncertain. Germline V gene sequence: CDR1 MNHNY, CDR2 SVGAGI (reference sequence). The CDR3 is made up of 11 amino acids. V shed 0 bases and J shed 9 bases, with 3 bases lying between them. This CDR3 is CASSYSFEQFF. CDR3 bases: TGTGCCAGCAGTTACTCGTTTGAGCAGTTCTTC.

The chain combines TRBV6-2 or TRBV6-3 with TRBJ2-1; 7 positions match TRBD2. This CDR3 comprises 15 residues. Unmatched junction bases numbered 7, after V lost 6 bases and J lost 2 bases. Germline values: CDR1 MNHEY, CDR2 SVGEGT. The CDR3 nucleotides are TGTGCCAGCAGCCCCGGGACTAATACCTACAATGAGCAGTTCTTC. Its translation: CASSPGTNTYNEQFF.

The J gene is TRBJ1-1, the V gene TRBV12-3 or TRBV12-4, with D unresolved. The CDR3 has 11 residues. V lost 5 bases to trimming and J lost 4 bases, with 5 bases between them. The CDR3 region has the DNA TGTGCCAGCAGTAAGGGCACTGAAGCTTTCTTT. Amino acid sequence: CASSKGTEAFF.

This chain joins TRBV19 and TRBJ1-6, with 8 bases lining up with TRBD1. Germline lookup yields CDR1 LNHDA and CDR2 SQIVND (reference sequence). J gave up 9 bases and V 3 bases, and 7 bases lay outside the gene matches. The CDR3 extends over 15 amino acids. CDR3 in amino acids: CASSMDRTGISPLHF. The CDR3 nucleotides read TGTGCCAGTAGTATGGACCGGACAGGGATTTCACCCCTCCACTTT.

The chain couples TRBV21-1 to TRBJ1-2; the table's D call, TRBD1, has no DNA check behind it. TRBV21-1 is listed as a pseudogene. The CDR3 consists of 14 residues. CDR3 region: CASSKWGQVDGYTF. The CDR3 coding sequence is TGTGCCAGCAGCAAATGGGGACAGGTCGATGGCTACACCTTC.

The chain carries TRBV13 and TRBJ2-1; D is possibly TRBD2 (6 bases). CDR3 length: 15 residues. Germline loops: CDR1 PRHDT, CDR2 FYEKMQ (reference sequence). V was clipped by 4 bases and J by 9 bases, with 19 bases between them. The CDR3: CASSSRDWWSSEQFF. The DNA of the CDR3 is TGTGCCAGCAGCTCTCGGGACTGGTGGAGTAGTGAGCAGTTCTTC.

The rearrangement uses TRBV11-2 and TRBJ2-3, with D uncertain. CDR3 length: 14 amino acids. V gave up 3 bases and J gave up 0 bases, with 7 bases separating them. Per germline, CDR1 SGHAT and CDR2 FQNNGV. CDR3 loop: CASSLSTSTDTQYF. The CDR3 DNA is TGTGCCAGCAGCTTGTCCACTAGCACAGATACGCAGTATTTT.

This chain uses TRBV28 with TRBJ2-4, with 11 bases matching TRBD1. J lost 7 bases, V lost 2 bases, and 4 bases had no gene match. The CDR3 is 15 amino acids. CDR1 and CDR2 (germline): MDHEN, SYDVKM. The CDR3 bases are TGTGCCAGCAGTTTACCGGGACAGGGGGGGAACATTCAGTACTTC. It encodes CASSLPGQGGNIQYF.

The genes are TRBV27 and TRBJ1-5; tentative D call: TRBD1 (6 bases). The V gene's germline CDR1 is MNHEY and CDR2 SMNVEV (reference sequence). The CDR3 loop spans 17 amino acids. V lost 5 bases and J lost 0, with 17 bases in between. CDR3 nucleotides: TGTGCCAGCAGTCCCCGGGGAGGGGGGTATAGCAATCAGCCCCAGCATTTT. This gives the protein CASSPRGGGYSNQPQHF.

V usage is TRBV5-1 and J usage is TRBJ1-1; no clear D gene. Trimming cost V 2 bases and J 0 bases, with 8 bases left between them. The CDR3 has 14 residues. CDR1 SGHRS and CDR2 YFSETQ come from the germline V gene. The CDR3 spells CASSLGYMNTEAFF. The CDR3 DNA reads as TGCGCCAGCAGCTTAGGGTACATGAACACTGAAGCTTTCTTT.

The CDR3 bases are TGTGCCAGCAGCTCCCGGACTAGCGGCACAGATACGCAGTATTTT. Translating gives CASSSRTSGTDTQYF. This rearrangement joins TRBV7-6 to TRBJ2-3; the match to TRBD2 covers 9 bases. The CDR3 totals 15 residues. Looked up from germline, CDR1 is SGHVS and CDR2 is FNYEAQ. J lost 1 base, V lost 4 bases, and 3 bases had no gene match.

The V call is TRBV5-1, the J call TRBJ1-2; D is unresolved. CDR3 length: 13 amino acids. Germline V lookup: CDR1 SGHRS, CDR2 YFSETQ. V was pared by 7 bases and J by 3 bases, with 13 bases between. CDR3 loop: CASRGLEDYGYTF. CDR3 DNA: TGCGCCAGCCGCGGGCTAGAGGACTATGGCTACACCTTC.

The rearrangement joins TRBV29-1 to TRBJ1-5; 8 bases align to TRBD1. The V and J ends lost 6 bases and 4 bases, in that order; junction bases with no gene match: 5. In germline, CDR1 is SQVTM, CDR2 ANQGSEA. The CDR3 is 13 amino acids. The CDR3 coding sequence is TGCAGCGTCCGACAGGGGTTGAATCAGCCCCAGCATTTT. Protein sequence: CSVRQGLNQPQHF.

Of note for this clone: This sample also contains other DNA sequences that code for the same CDR3. This chain connects TRBV20-1 to TRBJ2-7; no reliable D call. Trimming shortened V by 6 bases and J by 0 bases, and 6 bases separated the two germline ends. The CDR3 consists of 11 residues. The germline V gene has CDR1 DFQATT and CDR2 SNEGSKA (reference sequence). The DNA for the CDR3 is TGCAGTGCCTCCCGCTCCTACGAGCAGTACTTC. It encodes CSASRSYEQYF.

This sequence joins TRBV6-1 and TRBJ2-1; D is possibly TRBD1 (5 bases). Trimming removed 2 bases from V and 7 bases from J, with 12 bases in between. The CDR3 loop spans 14 amino acids. From germline, CDR1 is MNHNS and CDR2 SASEGT. CDR3 protein: CASSEWAGSNEQFF. The DNA of the CDR3 is TGTGCCAGCAGTGAATGGGCAGGGTCAAATGAGCAGTTCTTC.

J is TRBJ2-7 and V is TRBV2, with TRBD1 matching over 10 bases. The length of the CDR3 is 14 residues. Trimming removed 6 bases from V and 7 bases from J; junction bases left unmatched: 9. CDR1 SNHLY and CDR2 FYNNEI come from the germline V gene. CDR3 DNA: TGTGCCAGCAGAAGACAGGGGGCGATTTATGAGCAGTACTTC. This gives the protein CASRRQGAIYEQYF.

The chain carries TRBV5-5 and TRBJ1-6, with TRBD1 matching over 9 bases. The CDR3 is 16 amino acids. CDR1 and CDR2 (germline): SGHKS, YYEKEE (reference sequence). Trimming removed 4 bases from V and 7 bases from J; junction bases left unmatched: 9. This CDR3 reads CASSTGPGQGNSPLHF. CDR3 sequence (DNA): TGTGCCAGCAGCACCGGACCGGGACAGGGCAATTCACCCCTCCACTTT.